The source of this T cell receptor beta chain is a study of T cells in Graves' hyperthyroidism and ophthalmopathy (dated by TCRdb to between 2018 and 2020). About the study as a whole: Peripheral blood samples were taken at initial diagnosis, before any treatment was given. TCR V-J signatures able to tell the groups apart were searched for in a discovery cohort of 95 to 100 patients, of whom over 40 had Graves' ophthalmopathy and under 65 had stable Graves' hyperthyroidism. An independent validation cohort of around 19 hyperthyroidism patients and approximately 17 patients who later progressed to ophthalmopathy tested prospective prediction of ophthalmopathy. The 100 or so discovery patients were randomly split 7:3 into training and test sets. In addition, the study compared T-cell repertoires in thyroid tissue and in blood from five to seven Graves' hyperthyroidism patients. After sampling, hyperthyroidism patients received methimazole starting at 30 mg daily, and ophthalmopathy patients received high-dose intravenous methylprednisolone. According to the paper, TCR Vbeta CDR3 sequencing was carried out on over 130 peripheral blood samples, which came from fewer than 50 ophthalmopathy, some 73 hyperthyroidism and about 17 progressor patients. What the study reported, not specific to this receptor: Sample size was not statistically predetermined, and blinding of investigators to group allocation was not performed. Blood samples also contained most of the expanded thyroid clonotypes (frequency above 0.001), which suggests that blood repertoires may reflect thyroid immune responses. A 13 V-J signature model separated ophthalmopathy from stable hyperthyroidism, with nearly 90% sensitivity and about 81% specificity in cross-validation and 80%/75% in testing. In validation, the model predicted progression to ophthalmopathy with 55% to 71% sensitivity and roughly 72% specificity, a median of about 6.7 months before onset.

This clonotype was seen a few times. It lacks a known antigen. No per-base quality is available; no much larger clone lies one base away. The TCR beta CDR3 regions were amplified from RNA transcripts. A first-round RT-PCR of the TCR CDR3 used the HTBI primer set with the Qiagen OneStep RT-PCR kit. A second multiplex PCR round built the libraries, followed by size selection and purification. The libraries were sequenced on an Illumina HiSeq2000 using paired-end 100 bp reads. The study's own analysis went as follows. SOAPnuke was used to process the raw data, with reads discarded if the reads contained adapters or uncalled bases, had a mean Phred below 15, or lacked an exact constant-primer or identifier match. COPE v1.2.5 was used to merge high-quality paired reads, and clonotypes were defined as unique nucleotide sequences. Clonotypes were aligned to IMGT TRBV, TRBD and TRBJ reference segments using MiTCR v1.1. Only V-J combinations with frequency above 0.0001, covering roughly 99% of repertoires, were analysed. The TCS score was defined as the ratio of F50 (clonal expansion) to E x V (chaos), calculated using BLOSUM62-based TCRdist between CDR3 peptides within each V-J. Welch's t-statistics and random forest reduced roughly 530 V-J features to 10 to 15, which were used in a naive Bayes classifier (R e1071). TCRdb reworked the public reads: Q25 trimming with fastp, MiXCR clone assembly, productive beta chains retained. Each CDR3 protein appears once, grouped with its most common genes and DNA. The V and J calls reflect TCRdb's pipeline rather than the authors' work. This sample has some 510,000 distinct CDR3 sequences in its table, and 20% to 25% of those were observed once. The ten largest clones take up roughly 29% of the sample.

Stable Graves' hyperthyroidism was defined as the absence of progression to ophthalmopathy over 18 months of follow-up. Hyperthyroidism patients were newly diagnosed, with disease duration under 2 months, and aged 18 to 65 years. Patients with uncontrolled infections, other autoimmune diseases, pregnancy or lactation were excluded. Clinical symptoms, serum thyroxine and TRAb, thyroid ultrasound, and orbital computed tomography formed the basis for the diagnoses. PBMCs were separated from roughly 10 ml of fresh peripheral blood using Ficoll-Paque density gradient centrifugation. Total RNA was extracted using Trizol reagent, and RNA quality was assessed on an Agilent 2100 Bioanalyzer. Sequencing was performed on blood. The source is a man between 18 and 29 years old with Graves' hyperthyroidism.

The CDR3 corresponds to CSVAQGPDQPQHF. The DNA sequence follows: TGCAGCGTGGCACAGGGTCCGGATCAGCCCCAGCATTTT. The chain employs TRBV29-1 and TRBJ1-5; a tentative D match to TRBD1 spans 6 bases. V is clipped by 6 bases and J by 5 bases, and the sequence between their germline boundaries is 14 bases long. Per the germline V gene, SQVTM is the CDR1 and ANQGSEA is the CDR2. Measured from the cysteine to the phenylalanine, the CDR3 is 13 residues long. Only the CDR3 portion is preserved as DNA: 39 bases, with reading frame beginning at the first base.